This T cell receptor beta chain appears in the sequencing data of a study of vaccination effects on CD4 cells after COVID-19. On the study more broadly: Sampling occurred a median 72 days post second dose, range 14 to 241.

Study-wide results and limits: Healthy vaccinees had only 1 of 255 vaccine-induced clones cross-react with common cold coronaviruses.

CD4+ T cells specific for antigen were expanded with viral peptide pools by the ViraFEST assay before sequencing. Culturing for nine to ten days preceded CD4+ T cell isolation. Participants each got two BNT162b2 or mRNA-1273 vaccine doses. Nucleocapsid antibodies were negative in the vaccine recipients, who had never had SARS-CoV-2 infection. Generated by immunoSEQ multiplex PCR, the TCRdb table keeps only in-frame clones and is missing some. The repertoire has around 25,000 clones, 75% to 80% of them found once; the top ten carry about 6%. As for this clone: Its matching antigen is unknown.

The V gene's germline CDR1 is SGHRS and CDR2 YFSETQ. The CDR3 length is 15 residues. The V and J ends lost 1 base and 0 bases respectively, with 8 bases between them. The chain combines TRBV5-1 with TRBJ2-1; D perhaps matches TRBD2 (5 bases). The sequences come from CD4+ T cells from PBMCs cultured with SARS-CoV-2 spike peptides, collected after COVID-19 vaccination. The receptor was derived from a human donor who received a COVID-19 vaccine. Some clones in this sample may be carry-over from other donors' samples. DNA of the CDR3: TGCGCCAGCAGCTTGCTAGCTACCTCCTACAATGAGCAGTTCTTC. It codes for CASSLLATSYNEQFF.